This TCR beta chain was sequenced for a study of blood T cell repertoires in COVID-19. Turning to the study itself: Both acute and convalescent COVID-19 samples were obtained from the United States, Italy and Spain. Nucleic acid was either cDNA or gDNA, and it came from T cells, B-cell-depleted T cells, or PBMCs.

Methods used by the authors: Estimation of nucleated cell counts was performed using reference gene primer amplification. TCRdb's table, derived via immunoSEQ multiplex PCR, lists solely in-frame clones and lacks some. V and J calls and clone size follow that table, whereas D and trimming were derived from the DNA. The sample consists of 40,000 to 50,000 clones, approximately 90% of them appearing once. The germline V gene encodes CDR1 MDHEN and CDR2 SYDVKM. The CDR3 sequence is 16 residues long. The V gene end was trimmed by 6 bases and the J gene end by 2 bases; junction bases not matched to a gene: 10.

The sample taken for sequencing was peripheral blood. The sequence was collected from a man between 65 and 85 years old with acute or convalescent COVID-19. This chain connects TRBV28 to TRBJ1-1; 9 positions match TRBD1. The CDR3 nucleotides are TGTGCCAGCAGCCCCCCCCACAGGGGGCGAAACACTGAAGCTTTCTTT. Translation gives CASSPPHRGRNTEAFF.